Below are 9 T cell receptor beta chains sequenced from a single sample in a study of T cell repertoires in cytomegalovirus infection. TCRdb itself ran the reads through MiXCR, one entry per CDR3 protein. Counted here are 640,000 or so distinct CDR3 sequences, roughly 33% occurring once; the ten biggest clones make up about 20%. Their specific antigens are unknown. Sequencing was performed on cultured PBMCs, taken from culture after CMV antigen stimulation. Receptor source: a human donor in good health (CMV status not recorded). Some clones in this sample may be carry-over from other donors' samples.

The rearrangement uses TRBV4-3 and TRBJ2-1; D may be TRBD1 or TRBD2 (6 bases each). Trimming left V 1 base short and J 14 bases short, with 12 bases between. CDR1 LGHNA and CDR2 YSLEER come from the germline V gene. The length of the CDR3 is 12 residues. CDR3 sequence: CASSQGGARKFF. The CDR3 region has the DNA TGCGCCAGCAGCCAAGGGGGGGCGCGAAAGTTCTTC.

This chain joins TRBV18 and TRBJ2-1, with D perhaps matching TRBD2 (5 bases). Trimming took off 3 bases at V and 1 base at J, with 13 bases between the two ends. Germline V CDR1 and CDR2: KGHSH, LQKENI. This CDR3 is built from 16 residues. The DNA of the CDR3 is TGTGCCAGCTCACCTCGCAGCGGCTTATCCTACAATGAGCAGTTCTTC. It encodes CASSPRSGLSYNEQFF.

V gene TRBV10-3 combines with J gene TRBJ2-3, with D unclear. The CDR3 loop spans 12 amino acids. V was clipped by 6 bases and J by 3 bases, with 7 bases between them. Germline V gene lookup returns CDR1 ENHRY and CDR2 SYGVKD. The CDR3 region has the DNA TGTGCCATCAGGGACCTTACAGATACGCAGTATTTT. Amino acids: CAIRDLTDTQYF.

The rearrangement uses TRBV10-3 and TRBJ2-7; 7 bases map to TRBD1. Germline V CDR1 and CDR2: ENHRY, SYGVKD. CDR3 length: 16 residues. The J segment lost 5 bases and the V segment lost 3 bases, leaving 13 bases of the junction unmatched. The DNA of the CDR3 is TGTGCCATCAGTGACCCGGCCCCGACAGGGCGGCACGAGCAGTACTTC. Translation: CAISDPAPTGRHEQYF.

This clonotype was observed a handful of times. The chain has TRBV7-9 and TRBJ2-3; D gene uncertain. V lost 1 base and J lost 5, with 10 bases in between. The CDR3 covers 14 residues. Germline V CDR1 and CDR2: SEHNR, FQNEAQ (reference sequence). The CDR3 region has the DNA TGTGCCAGCAGCTTAGGTCCTCGATTAGATACGCAGTATTTT. Its translation: CASSLGPRLDTQYF.

This clonotype was counted a few times. This chain uses TRBV6-1 with TRBJ2-1; no clear D. CDR1 is MNHNS and CDR2 is SASEGT in the germline V gene. CDR3 size: 14 residues. The germline V and J ends were trimmed by 4 bases and 8 bases, with 15 bases remaining between them. CDR3 nucleotides: TGTGCCAGCAGTGCCGCGGATAGAAGCCATGAGCAGTTCTTC. It codes for CASSAADRSHEQFF.

This clonotype has just a few counts. The chain joins TRBV6-2 or TRBV6-3 to TRBJ1-1; D call uncertain. Germline V gives CDR1 MNHEY, CDR2 SVGEGT. This CDR3 region has 13 residues. V lost 2 bases and J lost 5, with 9 bases in between. CDR3 DNA: TGTGCCAGCAGTTACCCCGCTTTTACTGAAGCTTTCTTT. Its protein product is CASSYPAFTEAFF.

The rearrangement uses TRBV29-1 and TRBJ2-1; D is ambiguous. The germline gives CDR1 SQVTM, CDR2 ANQGSEA. The CDR3 is 14 residues long. V dropped 5 bases and J dropped 0 bases, with 11 bases sitting between them. The chain's CDR3 is CSVSTPSSYNEQFF. The CDR3 nucleotides read TGCAGCGTTTCGACTCCTAGCTCCTACAATGAGCAGTTCTTC.

This clonotype was counted only a few times. This sequence joins TRBV6-1 and TRBJ1-5; D possibly corresponds to TRBD1 (5 bases). The germline CDR1 and CDR2 sequences are MNHNS and SASEGT. Trimming cost V 6 bases and J 4 bases, with 13 bases left between them. The CDR3 loop spans 14 amino acids. The CDR3 loop reads CASSHRIPNQPQHF. The CDR3 coding sequence is TGTGCCAGCAGCCACAGGATCCCGAATCAGCCCCAGCATTTT.